This T cell receptor beta chain was identified during a study of radiation and T cells in renal cell carcinoma (TCRdb year 2020). Study-level background: Samples came from a clinical trial, in which primary renal cell carcinomas received 15 Gy stereotactic body radiation therapy followed by nephrectomy 4 weeks later. In total, 53 samples, comprising around 25 tumors and about 27 peripheral blood samples, were subjected to TCR beta sequencing. In the approximately 57 samples combined, some 4,000,000 unique CDR3 nucleotide sequences were found, encoding about 2,700,000 unique CDR3 amino acid sequences. The research as a whole found: Because the trial had a single-armed design, the trial could not examine how radiation dose or scheduling affected the TCR repertoire. Top tumor clonotypes rose in blood from baseline to 2 weeks post-radiation, then contracted by 4 weeks, suggesting transient expansion of tumor-resident clones. Tracking of blood repertoire dynamics stopped at more than three weeks after treatment, with no follow-up past that point. Because pretreatment tumor biopsies were not available, the study could not determine whether clonotypes were already present within the tumor at baseline.

A remark on this clone: The target of this receptor is not known. Per-nucleotide qualities are absent, and no much larger clonotype sits a single base away.

The time point label, read with the paper, signifies: baseline pretreatment blood. The treatment or condition label here, explained by the study, means: 15 Gy SBRT to primary tumor, nephrectomy 4 weeks later. Serial peripheral blood from radiation-treated patients was sampled at baseline, 2 weeks and 4 weeks after SBRT to track tumor-enriched clonotypes. Renal cell carcinoma with clear cell pathology was present in all patients. Genomic DNA for TCR sequencing was prepared using the QIAamp DNA Blood Mini Kit (Qiagen). The analyses included only samples that passed all quality control checks. The germline V end is reduced by 9 bases and the J end by 8 bases; junction bases left unmatched: 7. Counted from cysteine to phenylalanine, this CDR3 has 14 amino acids. The entry retains the CDR3 DNA only, 42 bases that are in frame from base 1. CDR1 and CDR2 (MNHEY, SMNVEV) derive from the germline V gene (reference sequence).

The immunoSEQ kit was used, according to the manufacturer's recommendations, to generate TCR beta libraries from genomic DNA. To prepare the libraries, a first multiplex PCR with proprietary primers was run, followed by a second PCR that added unique barcodes, and a bead cleanup was done after each round. Each sample batch included a kit-provided positive control reaction and a negative control reaction. The final libraries were assessed on an Agilent 4200 TapeStation D1000 ScreenTape, pooled by volume, and quantified by qPCR. Sequencing was performed on an Illumina NextSeq500 with a MidOutput 150-cycle cartridge, and 156 Read1 and 15 Index1 cycles were run with kit custom primers. The pooled library was loaded at 0.95 to 1 pM, with a roughly 21% PhiX control spiked in. The authors' pipeline ran thus. The vendor-processed data were analyzed in R, and a clonotype was defined as all T cells that share the same CDR3 nucleotide sequence. In the clone abundance analyses, frequencies in each sample were normalized to that sample's 10,000 most abundant clones. Before analysis, public T cell clones were removed, and these numbered fewer than five per sample on average. Tumor-enriched clonotypes and baseline blood-enriched clonotypes were defined as those with an abundance difference of at least 32-fold between compartments. A beta-binomial differential abundance model was used to identify clonotypes that were expanded or contracted between blood time points. Tumor-blood repertoire similarity was measured with the Baroni-Urbani and Buser coefficient, and groups were compared using two-tailed Wilcoxon tests in R. Imported from immuneACCESS, the table was reduced by TCRdb to in-frame sequences with V and J called. These copies leave out some clones; in studies compared against another copy, an unresolved V gene accounts for under half, and the cause of the remainder is not known. That table supplies the V and J calls and clone size; D and trimming were determined from the DNA. Here the sample has approximately 150,000 clones; 88% occur a single time. The ten top clones hold over 3.5% of the sample.

The source was blood, collected from a patient whose treatment included radiotherapy and nephrectomy. The chain is made from TRBV27 and TRBJ1-6; the central 10 bases match TRBD1. This clonotype was sampled from a woman aged 65 to 85 with renal cell carcinoma. The nucleotide sequence reads as follows: TGTGCCAGTAACTCCGGGACAGGGGATTCACCCCTCCACTTT. Its amino acids are CASNSGTGDSPLHF.